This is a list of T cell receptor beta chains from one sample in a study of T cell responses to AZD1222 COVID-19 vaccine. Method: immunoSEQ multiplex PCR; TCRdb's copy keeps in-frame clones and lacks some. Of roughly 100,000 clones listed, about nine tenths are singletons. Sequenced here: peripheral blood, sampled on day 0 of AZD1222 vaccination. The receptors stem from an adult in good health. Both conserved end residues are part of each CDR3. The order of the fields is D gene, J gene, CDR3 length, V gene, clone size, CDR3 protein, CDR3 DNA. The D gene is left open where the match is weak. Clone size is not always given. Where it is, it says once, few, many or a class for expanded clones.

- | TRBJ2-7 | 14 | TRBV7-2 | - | CASSLEDTYYEQYF | TGTGCCAGCAGCTTAGAGGACACATACTACGAGCAGTACTTC
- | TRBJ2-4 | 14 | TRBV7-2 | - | CASSSSVGGNIQYF | TGTGCCAGCAGCTCGAGTGTGGGAGGAAACATTCAGTACTTC
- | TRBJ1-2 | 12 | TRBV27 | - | CASSPTNYGYTF | TGTGCCAGCAGTCCGACTAACTATGGCTACACCTTC
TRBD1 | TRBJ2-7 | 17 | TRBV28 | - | CASSLEGGQGAPYEQYF | TGTGCCAGCAGTTTAGAGGGGGGACAGGGTGCCCCCTACGAGCAGTACTTC
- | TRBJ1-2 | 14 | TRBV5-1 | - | CASSLGQAGMGYTF | TGCGCCAGCAGCTTGGGCCAGGCAGGAATGGGCTACACCTTC
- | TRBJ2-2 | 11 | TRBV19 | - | CASRVLRELFF | TGTGCCAGTAGGGTTCTACGGGAGCTGTTTTTT
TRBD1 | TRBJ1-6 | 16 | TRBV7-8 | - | CASSSRDRGSNSPLHF | TGTGCCAGCAGCTCCCGGGACAGGGGTTCGAATTCACCCCTCCACTTT
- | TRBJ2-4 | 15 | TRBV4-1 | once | CASSLDSGAKNIQYF | TGCGCCAGCAGCCTTGACTCGGGAGCCAAAAACATTCAGTACTTC
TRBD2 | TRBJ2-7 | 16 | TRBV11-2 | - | CASSGYWAGGDYEQYF | TGTGCCAGCAGCGGCTATTGGGCGGGAGGGGACTACGAGCAGTACTTC
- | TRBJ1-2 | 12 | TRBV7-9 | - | CASSLAGNGYTF | TGTGCCAGCAGCTTAGCCGGGAACGGCTACACCTTC
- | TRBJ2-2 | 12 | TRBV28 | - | CATLPGAGELFF | TGTGCCACTTTGCCAGGGGCCGGGGAGCTGTTTTTT
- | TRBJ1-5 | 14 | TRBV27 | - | CASSLGADNQPQHF | TGTGCCAGCAGTTTGGGAGCCGACAATCAGCCCCAGCATTTT
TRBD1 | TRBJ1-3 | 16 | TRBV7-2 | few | CASTPGGGRSGNTIYF | TGTGCCAGCACCCCAGGGGGGGGTCGCTCTGGAAACACCATATATTTT
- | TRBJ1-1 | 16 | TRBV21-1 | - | CASTPGQGVRGTEAFF | TGTGCCAGCACCCCAGGGCAGGGGGTTCGGGGCACTGAAGCTTTCTTT
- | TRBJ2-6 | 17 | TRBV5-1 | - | CASSLTGRSSGANVLTF | TGCGCCAGCAGCCTGACGGGACGGTCCTCTGGGGCCAACGTCCTGACTTTC
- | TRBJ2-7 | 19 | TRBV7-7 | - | CASSLKDPQGGGSPYEQYF | TGTGCCAGCAGCTTAAAAGACCCGCAGGGTGGGGGCTCTCCCTACGAGCAGTACTTC
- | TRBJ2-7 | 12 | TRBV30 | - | CAWRQTTKEQYF | TGTGCCTGGAGGCAAACGACGAAGGAGCAGTACTTC
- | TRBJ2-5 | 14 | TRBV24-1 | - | CATSEPSAGETQYF | TGTGCCACCAGTGAGCCTAGCGCGGGAGAGACCCAGTACTTC
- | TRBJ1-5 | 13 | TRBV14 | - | CASSQELDQPQHF | TGTGCCAGCAGCCAAGAATTGGATCAGCCCCAGCATTTT
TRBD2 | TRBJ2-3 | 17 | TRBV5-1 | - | CASSSTTSGGGADTQYF | TGCGCCAGCAGCTCTACGACTAGCGGCGGTGGGGCAGATACGCAGTATTTT
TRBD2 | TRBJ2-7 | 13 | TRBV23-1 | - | CASSQSSGGEQYF | TGCGCCAGCAGTCAATCATCGGGAGGCGAGCAGTACTTC
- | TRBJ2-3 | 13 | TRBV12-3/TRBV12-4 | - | CASSLVVTDTQYF | TGTGCCAGCAGTTTGGTTGTCACAGATACGCAGTATTTT
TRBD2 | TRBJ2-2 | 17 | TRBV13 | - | CASSFPRLAGQTGELFF | TGTGCCAGCAGCTTTCCCAGACTAGCGGGGCAGACCGGGGAGCTGTTTTTT
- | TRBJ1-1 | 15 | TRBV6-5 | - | CASSYGTTMNTEAFF | TGTGCCAGCAGTTATGGGACTACGATGAACACTGAAGCTTTCTTT
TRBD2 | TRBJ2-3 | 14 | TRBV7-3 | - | CASSLGLVTDTQYF | TGTGCCAGCAGCTTGGGACTAGTCACAGATACGCAGTATTTT
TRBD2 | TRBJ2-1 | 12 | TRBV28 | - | CASSLTGRKGFF | TGTGCCAGCAGTTTAACCGGGAGGAAGGGGTTCTTC
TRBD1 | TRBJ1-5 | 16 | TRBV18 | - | CASSPPGTGENQPQHF | TGTGCCAGCTCACCACCAGGGACAGGGGAAAATCAGCCCCAGCATTTT
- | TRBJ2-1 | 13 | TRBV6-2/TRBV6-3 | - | CASSYTVLALQFF | TGTGCCAGCAGTTACACTGTCCTCGCGCTACAGTTCTTC
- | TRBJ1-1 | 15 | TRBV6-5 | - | CASSYSGRMNTEAFF | TGTGCCAGCAGTTACTCGGGACGGATGAACACTGAAGCTTTCTTT
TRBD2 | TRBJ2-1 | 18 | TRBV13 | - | CASSLIAASGGKYNEQFF | TGTGCCAGCAGTCTAATTGCTGCCAGCGGGGGAAAATACAATGAGCAGTTCTTC
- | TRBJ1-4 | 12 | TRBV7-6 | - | CASSHGTGKLFF | TGTGCCAGCAGCCACGGGACGGGAAAACTGTTTTTT
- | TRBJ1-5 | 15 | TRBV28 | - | CASTSEGTVNQPQHF | TGTGCCAGCACCTCGGAGGGGACGGTTAATCAGCCCCAGCATTTT
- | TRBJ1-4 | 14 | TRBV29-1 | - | CSVEPRTATEKLFF | TGCAGCGTGGAACCAAGGACAGCTACCGAAAAACTGTTTTTT
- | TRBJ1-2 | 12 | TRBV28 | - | CASEAAGYGYTF | TGTGCCAGCGAGGCCGCGGGATATGGCTACACCTTC
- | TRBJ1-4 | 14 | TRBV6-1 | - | CASSGAYEAEKLFF | TGTGCCAGCAGTGGAGCATATGAGGCCGAAAAACTGTTTTTT
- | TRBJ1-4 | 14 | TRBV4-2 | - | CASNPIGANEKLFF | TGTGCCAGCAACCCTATAGGAGCTAATGAAAAACTGTTTTTT
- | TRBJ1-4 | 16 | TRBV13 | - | CASSSITGPGEAKLFF | TGTGCCAGCAGCTCTATTACAGGGCCTGGGGAAGCAAAACTGTTTTTT
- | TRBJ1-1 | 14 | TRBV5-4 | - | CASSIDREAREAFF | TGTGCCAGCAGCATAGACCGGGAGGCGCGGGAAGCTTTCTTT
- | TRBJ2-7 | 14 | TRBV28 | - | CASRGTENDYEQYF | TGTGCCAGCAGGGGGACCGAAAACGACTACGAGCAGTACTTC
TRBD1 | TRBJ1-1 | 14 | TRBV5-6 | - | CASRYDRAGTEAFF | TGTGCCAGCAGGTACGACAGGGCGGGGACTGAAGCTTTCTTT
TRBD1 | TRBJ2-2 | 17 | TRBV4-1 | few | CASSPNLRDSFTGELFF | TGCGCCAGCAGCCCGAACCTCCGGGACAGTTTCACCGGGGAGCTGTTTTTT